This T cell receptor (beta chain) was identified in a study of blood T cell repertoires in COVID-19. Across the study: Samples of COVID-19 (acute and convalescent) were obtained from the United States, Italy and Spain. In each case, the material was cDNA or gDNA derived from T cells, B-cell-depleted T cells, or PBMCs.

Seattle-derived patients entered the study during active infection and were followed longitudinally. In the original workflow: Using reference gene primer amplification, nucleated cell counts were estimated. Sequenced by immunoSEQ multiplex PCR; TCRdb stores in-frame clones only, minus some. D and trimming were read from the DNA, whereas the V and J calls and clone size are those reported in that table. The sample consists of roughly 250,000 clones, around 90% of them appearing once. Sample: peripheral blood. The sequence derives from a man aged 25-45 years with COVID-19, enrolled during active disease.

CDR3 sequence: CASSPKDTANEQFF. The DNA for the CDR3 is TGTGCCAGCAGCCCGAAGGACACTGCTAATGAGCAGTTCTTC. The chain has TRBV7-3 and TRBJ2-1, with D possibly TRBD1 on 5 matching bases. The CDR3 consists of 14 residues. CDR1 is SGHTA, CDR2 FQGTGA, per germline. Trimming cost V 5 bases and J 7 bases, with 15 bases left between them.